The clone carrying this T cell receptor beta chain was counted at least ten times. Graves' hyperthyroidism was deemed stable absent ophthalmopathy progression within 18 months. Researchers barred patients who had uncontrolled infection, other autoimmune disease, pregnancy or lactation. TCR beta CDR3 regions were amplified from RNA. RT-PCR in the first round (using the HTBI primer set) targeted the TCR CDR3. A single record per CDR3 protein comes from TCRdb applying MiXCR to the multiplex PCR reads. The data contain about 200,000 distinct CDR3 sequences, less than 20% of them singletons. Germline V gives CDR1 DFQATT, CDR2 SNEGSKA (reference sequence). V lost 6 bases to trimming and J lost 3 bases, with 12 bases between them. CDR3 size: 13 residues. This entry belongs to a study of T cells in Graves' hyperthyroidism and ophthalmopathy. On the study more broadly: Peripheral blood was acquired at first diagnosis, ahead of any therapy whatsoever.

The sequenced material came from blood. This sequence was found in a woman aged 45-65 years with Graves' hyperthyroidism. The chain uses TRBV20-1 and TRBJ1-5; no clear D. CDR3 DNA: TGCAGTGCCCCCATTGGCGTCAATCAGCCCCAGCATTTT. The encoded protein is CSAPIGVNQPQHF.